The present TCR beta chain was sequenced within a study of early T cells in non-severe SARS-CoV-2 infection. In germline, CDR1 is SEHNR, CDR2 FQNEAQ (reference sequence). Trimming took off 0 bases at V and 2 bases at J, with 20 bases between the two ends. The CDR3 contains 19 residues. This clonotype was detected a few times. TCRdb re-derived calls from the 5' RACE reads in MiXCR, one entry per CDR3 protein. Of about 44,000 distinct CDR3 sequences listed, 12% are singletons. This chain connects TRBV7-9 to TRBJ2-1, with D possibly TRBD2 on 6 matching bases. The receptor comes from an adult who was a healthcare worker with PCR-confirmed SARS-CoV-2 infection or an uninfected control (not recorded which). The sequencing sample was made of whole blood. For the CDR3, the DNA is TGTGCCAGCAGCTTAGCGCGTATTACGGGCGGGGAGCCCTACAATGAGCAGTTCTTC. Its translation: CASSLARITGGEPYNEQFF.